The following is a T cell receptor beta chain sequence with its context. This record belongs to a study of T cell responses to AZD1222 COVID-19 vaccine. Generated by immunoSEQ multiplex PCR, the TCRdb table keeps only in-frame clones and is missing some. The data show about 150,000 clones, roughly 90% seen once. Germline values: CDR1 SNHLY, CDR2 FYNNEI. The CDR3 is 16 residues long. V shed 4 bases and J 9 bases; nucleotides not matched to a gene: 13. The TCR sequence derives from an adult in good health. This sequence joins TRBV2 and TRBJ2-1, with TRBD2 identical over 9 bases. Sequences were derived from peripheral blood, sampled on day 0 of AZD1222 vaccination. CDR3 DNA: TGTGCCAGCAGTGTAGAACCGCGGGGGGGGCATATTGAGCAGTTCTTC. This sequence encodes CASSVEPRGGHIEQFF.